The rows below give T cell receptor beta chains drawn from one sample of a study of T cell responses to AZD1222 COVID-19 vaccine. Libraries were prepared by immunoSEQ multiplex PCR; TCRdb keeps only in-frame clonotypes and omits some of them. Of roughly 49,000 clones listed, around 80% are singletons. The sequenced sample was peripheral blood, obtained on day 0 of AZD1222 vaccination. The receptors here all came from an adult in good health. CDR3s include the opening cysteine and the closing phenylalanine or tryptophan. The D gene is left open where the match is weak. Clone size appears in some rows only: once, few, many, or a class for an expanded clone.

V gene	clone size	D gene	J gene	CDR3 DNA	CDR3 protein
TRBV18	once	TRBD1	TRBJ1-1	TGTGCCAGCTCACCGACAGGGATGAACACTGAAGCTTTCTTT	CASSPTGMNTEAFF
TRBV6-6	-	-	TRBJ1-6	TGTGCCAGCAGCCACACCAGAAATAATTCACCCCTCCACTTT	CASSHTRNNSPLHF
TRBV28	once	TRBD2	TRBJ2-7	TGTGCCATCCAAGCGGGAGGGAGATACGAGCAGTACTTC	CAIQAGGRYEQYF
TRBV5-1	-	-	TRBJ2-1	TGCGCCAGCAGTAGTAACAATGAGCAGTTCTTC	CASSSNNEQFF
TRBV6-1	-	-	TRBJ1-2	TGTGCCAGCAGTGAAGCGCAGGGCGCCCCGGTTGGCTACACCTTC	CASSEAQGAPVGYTF
TRBV7-9	few	-	TRBJ1-4	TGTGCCAGCAGCTTAGCGAGCGGTAATGAAAAACTGTTTTTT	CASSLASGNEKLFF
TRBV10-2	-	-	TRBJ2-7	TGCGCCAGCAGTGAGACTTCAACAGGGAGGTTTAGGTACGAGCAGTACTTC	CASSETSTGRFRYEQYF
TRBV19	-	-	TRBJ1-6	TGTGCCAGTAGTCAACGGGTTAATTCACCCCTCCACTTT	CASSQRVNSPLHF
TRBV15	-	-	TRBJ2-5	TGTGCCACCAGCAGGGGATCATCAGAAGAGACCCAGTACTTC	CATSRGSSEETQYF
TRBV6-5	-	-	TRBJ2-5	TGTGCCAGCTGTTGGACGGACCAAGAGACCCAGTACTTC	CASCWTDQETQYF
TRBV3-1/TRBV3-2	-	TRBD2	TRBJ2-3	TGTGCCAGCAGCCAATCAGCGGGGTGGTCAGATACGCAGTATTTT	CASSQSAGWSDTQYF
TRBV19	-	TRBD2	TRBJ2-1	TGTGCCAGTAGTAGTCGCTTACTAGCGGATTCCTACAATGAGCAGTTCTTC	CASSSRLLADSYNEQFF
TRBV7-9	-	TRBD2	TRBJ2-5	TGTGCCAGCAGCCCGACTAGCGGGAGAAGGGGAGAGACCCAGTACTTC	CASSPTSGRRGETQYF
TRBV28	-	TRBD2	TRBJ2-3	TGTGCCACCGATTCTAGCGGGACCCTGGGAGATACGCAGTATTTT	CATDSSGTLGDTQYF
TRBV6-2/TRBV6-3	-	TRBD2	TRBJ2-7	TGTGCCAGCAGTTACAATGTCGGGGGGGAGCAGTACTTC	CASSYNVGGEQYF
TRBV14	-	-	TRBJ1-2	TGTGCCAGCAGCCAAGGACATTTTTATGGCTACACCTTC	CASSQGHFYGYTF
TRBV29-1	-	-	TRBJ1-1	TGCAGCGTCTCACCCGGGACAAAGAACACTGAAGCTTTCTTT	CSVSPGTKNTEAFF
TRBV10-3	-	-	TRBJ1-2	TGTGCCACACTTAACGACAGTAGCTATGGCTACACCTTC	CATLNDSSYGYTF
TRBV18	-	TRBD2	TRBJ2-3	TGTGCCAGCTCACCATCCAGCGGGGGGGCTATAGATACGCAGTATTTT	CASSPSSGGAIDTQYF
TRBV25-1	-	TRBD1	TRBJ1-4	TGTGCCAGCAGTACCGGGACAGGGTATGAAAAACTGTTTTTT	CASSTGTGYEKLFF
TRBV24-1	-	TRBD1	TRBJ2-1	TGTGCCACCAACGCGGGACAGGGCAATGAGCAGTTCTTC	CATNAGQGNEQFF
TRBV12-3/TRBV12-4	-	-	TRBJ1-5	TGTGCCAGCAGTTCCCTTTCTGACCCGTCCCAGCATTTT	CASSSLSDPSQHF
TRBV6-6	-	-	TRBJ1-2	TGTGCCAGCACGAGTCGGTATGGCTACACCTTC	CASTSRYGYTF
TRBV27	-	-	TRBJ1-5	TGTGCCAGCAGTGACAGAAATCAGCCCCAGCATTTT	CASSDRNQPQHF
TRBV7-9	-	-	TRBJ1-2	TGTGCCAGCAGCTTAGAGTCGGGTAGCTATGGCTACACCTTC	CASSLESGSYGYTF
TRBV28	-	-	TRBJ2-2	TGTGCCAGCACCAACCCTCAGGGATATGGCGGGGAGCTGTTTTTT	CASTNPQGYGGELFF